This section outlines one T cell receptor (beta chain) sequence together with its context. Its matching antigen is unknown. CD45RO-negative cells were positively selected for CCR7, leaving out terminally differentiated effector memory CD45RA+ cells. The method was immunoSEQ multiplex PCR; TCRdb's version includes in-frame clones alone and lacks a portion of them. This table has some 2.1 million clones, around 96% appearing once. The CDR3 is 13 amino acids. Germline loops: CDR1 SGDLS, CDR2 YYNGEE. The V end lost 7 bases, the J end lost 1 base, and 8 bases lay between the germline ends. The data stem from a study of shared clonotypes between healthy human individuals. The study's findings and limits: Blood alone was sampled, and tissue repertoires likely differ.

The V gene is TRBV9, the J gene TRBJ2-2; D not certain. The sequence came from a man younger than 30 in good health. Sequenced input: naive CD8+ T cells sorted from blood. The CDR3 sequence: CASQVGNTGELFF. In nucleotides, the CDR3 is TGTGCCAGCCAAGTGGGGAACACCGGGGAGCTGTTTTTT.